The present entry profiles one TCR beta chain with its context. Its matching antigen is unknown. This sample is drawn from a study of cytomegalovirus exposure and HLA in healthy donors. The study's findings and limits: Associated with cytomegalovirus, according to the listing, were 150 to 200 TCR beta chains.

Germline values: CDR1 MNHEY, CDR2 SVGAGI. This CDR3 contains 15 residues. With 6 bases removed from V and 7 bases from J, the gap between germline ends came to 21 bases. The method was immunoSEQ multiplex PCR; TCRdb's version includes in-frame clones alone and lacks a portion of them. The sample contains approximately 150,000 clones, 91% of which appear only once. The sequence came from a man aged 18 to 30 in good health and CMV-seronegative. V gene TRBV6-5 combines with J gene TRBJ1-2; perhaps TRBD1 as D (5 bases). The sequencing sample was made of PBMCs. The DNA of the CDR3 is TGTGCCAGCAGGGAACATGGGACTTTCCTAGCTGGCTACACCTTC. This gives the protein CASREHGTFLAGYTF.